Below, 22 T cell receptor beta chains from the same sample are listed, as sequenced in a study of cytomegalovirus exposure and HLA in healthy donors. PCR amplification relied on 60 Vbeta primers (plus 13 Jbeta primers). Sequenced by immunoSEQ multiplex PCR; TCRdb stores in-frame clones only, minus some. The sample yields some 240,000 clones, 80% to 95% seen once. The sequenced sample consisted of PBMCs. The receptors stem from a girl aged 2 to 10 in good health and CMV-seronegative.

The chain uses TRBV9 and TRBJ2-1; tentatively, D is TRBD2 (6 bases). CDR3 size: 15 residues. Trimming removed 3 bases from V and 8 bases from J, with 18 bases in between. CDR1 is SGDLS and CDR2 is YYNGEE in the germline V gene. The DNA of the CDR3 is TGTGCCAGCAGCGAACAAGCGGGTCGAGCGGATGAGCAGTTCTTC. Amino acids: CASSEQAGRADEQFF. The variable domain in full, with the rest retrieved from reference TRBV9 and TRBJ2-1, is DSGVTQTPKHLITATGQRVTLRCSPRSGDLSVYWYQQSLDQGLQFLIQYYNGEERAKGNILERFSAQQFPDLHSELNLSSLELGDSALYFCASSEQAGRADEQFFGPGTRLTVL.

The chain joins TRBV11-2 to TRBJ2-5, with 11 nucleotides matching TRBD2. V gave up 0 bases and J gave up 6 bases; unmatched junction bases: 6. Germline V gene data show CDR1 as SGHAT and CDR2 as FQNNGV. CDR3 length equals 16 residues. CDR3 in amino acids: CASSLESLAGGKTQYF. The CDR3 nucleotides read TGTGCCAGCAGCTTAGAGTCGCTAGCGGGGGGAAAGACCCAGTACTTC.

The chain employs TRBV28 and TRBJ2-7; D possibly corresponds to TRBD2 (6 bases). Between the trimmed V and J ends, which lost 5 bases and 2 bases, there was a span of 10 bases. The CDR3 loop spans 13 amino acids. Germline V gene sequence: CDR1 MDHEN, CDR2 SYDVKM. The CDR3 DNA is TGTGCCAGCAGTCCCGGGAGAGCCTACGAGCAGTACTTC. This encodes CASSPGRAYEQYF.

The rearrangement joins TRBV7-9 to TRBJ1-1; the match to TRBD1 covers 7 bases. Germline V gene sequence: CDR1 SEHNR, CDR2 FQNEAQ (reference sequence). The trim removed 5 bases at V and 0 bases at J, leaving 15 bases unmatched. The CDR3 runs 18 residues. CDR3 amino acids: CASSPPWQGGAMNTEAFF. The CDR3 nucleotides are TGTGCCAGCAGCCCCCCTTGGCAGGGGGGAGCTATGAACACTGAAGCTTTCTTT.

This chain uses TRBV27 with TRBJ2-5, with D maybe TRBD2 (6 bases). This CDR3 region has 15 residues. With 5 bases removed from V and 3 bases from J, the gap between germline ends came to 16 bases. The germline V gene has CDR1 MNHEY and CDR2 SMNVEV (reference sequence). CDR3 sequence: CASSPRELGEETQYF. The CDR3 DNA is TGTGCCAGCAGTCCCCGGGAGCTAGGGGAAGAGACCCAGTACTTC.

The gene calls are TRBV27 and TRBJ1-3, with D uncertain. Per the germline V gene, CDR1 is MNHEY and CDR2 is SMNVEV (reference sequence). The germline V and J ends were trimmed by 5 bases and 9 bases, with 11 bases remaining between them. This CDR3 spans 12 amino acids. CDR3 in amino acids: CASSRVGGTIYF. The CDR3 nucleotides are TGTGCCAGCAGTCGGGTTGGTGGCACCATATATTTT.

This chain links TRBV10-1 with TRBJ2-2, with unresolved D. Trimming removed 4 bases at V and 0 bases at J, with 15 bases between. The CDR3 consists of 17 residues. Germline V gives CDR1 WNHNN, CDR2 SYGVQD (reference sequence). The CDR3 loop reads CASSGITDLSNTGELFF. For the CDR3, the DNA is TGCGCCAGCAGTGGTATAACAGATTTATCGAACACCGGGGAGCTGTTTTTT.

The gene calls are TRBV6-1 and TRBJ1-2; 8 nucleotides match TRBD1. Germline-derived CDR1 and CDR2 are MNHNS and SASEGT. This CDR3 contains 14 residues. V lost 6 bases, J lost 4 bases, and 7 bases stayed unmatched. The DNA of the CDR3 is TGTGCCAGCAGCGAGACAGGGGCCACCTATGGCTACACCTTC. This translates into CASSETGATYGYTF.

This clone was picked up one time. The chain joins TRBV10-3 to TRBJ2-3; the match to TRBD2 covers 8 bases. J gave up 0 bases and V 6 bases, and 5 bases lay outside the gene matches. The CDR3 length is 15 residues. The germline V gene has CDR1 ENHRY and CDR2 SYGVKD. The CDR3 DNA reads as TGTGCCATCAGAGAAGGACTAGCTAGCACAGATACGCAGTATTTT. Protein sequence: CAIREGLASTDTQYF.

The chain combines TRBV7-9 with TRBJ2-1; no firm D call. The CDR3 contains 13 residues. Trimming took 3 bases from V and 3 from J, leaving 6 bases between them. From germline, CDR1 is SEHNR and CDR2 FQNEAQ (reference sequence). Written as DNA, the CDR3 is TGTGCCAGCAGCTTGGCGGACTACAATGAGCAGTTCTTC. It encodes CASSLADYNEQFF.

V and J are TRBV27 and TRBJ1-1, with 8 bases identical to TRBD1. Trimming took 10 bases from V and 3 from J; bases not matched to a gene: 16. In germline, CDR1 is MNHEY, CDR2 SMNVEV (reference sequence). CDR3 length: 16 residues. The DNA for the CDR3 is TGTGCCACCCGCCGGACGGACAGGGATGTCTACACTGAAGCTTTCTTT. Translating gives CATRRTDRDVYTEAFF.

The genes are TRBV5-1 and TRBJ1-1; D is possibly TRBD1 (6 bases). Germline V gives CDR1 SGHRS, CDR2 YFSETQ. The CDR3 extends over 12 amino acids. Deletions cut 5 bases from V and 7 bases from J, with 12 bases between. CDR3 nucleotides: TGCGCCAGCAGTCAGGACAGCAGTGAAGCTTTCTTT. This encodes CASSQDSSEAFF.

V is TRBV5-1 and J is TRBJ1-4, with 7 bases lining up with TRBD1. Germline loops: CDR1 SGHRS, CDR2 YFSETQ. The CDR3 extends over 15 amino acids. The trim removed 2 bases at V and 7 bases at J, leaving 8 bases unmatched. Written as DNA, the CDR3 is TGCGCCAGCAGCTTCGAAGGGGGCGCAAGTGAAAAACTGTTTTTT. Its protein product is CASSFEGGASEKLFF.

The chain has TRBV12-5 and TRBJ2-1; 10 bases are a match to TRBD2. This CDR3 comprises 16 residues. The germline gives CDR1 LGHNT, CDR2 FRNRAP. Germline trimming cut 4 bases from V and 2 bases from J; bases unmatched to any gene: 5. CDR3 sequence: CASGSPTSGAYNEQFF. In DNA, the CDR3 is TGTGCTAGTGGTTCACCCACTAGCGGGGCCTACAATGAGCAGTTCTTC.

V is TRBV28 and J is TRBJ1-4; 8 bases map to TRBD1. Trimming cost V 2 bases and J 3 bases; bases outside gene matches: 2. The germline V gene has CDR1 MDHEN and CDR2 SYDVKM. The CDR3 sequence is 15 residues long. CDR3 coding DNA: TGTGCCAGCAGTTTAACAGGGGGATCTAATGAAAAACTGTTTTTT. Amino acids: CASSLTGGSNEKLFF.

The chain uses TRBV5-1 and TRBJ2-3; 12 nucleotides agree with TRBD2. The germline gives CDR1 SGHRS, CDR2 YFSETQ. V trimming: 3 bases; J trimming: 4 bases; junction bases outside the gene matches: 12. The CDR3 contains 18 residues. The CDR3 bases are TGCGCCAGCAGCTCCACTAGCGGGGGGCCTGGCGGGCCAGATACGCAGTATTTT. This codes for CASSSTSGGPGGPDTQYF.

The V call is TRBV30, the J call TRBJ1-1, with D possibly matching TRBD1 (6 bases). CDR3 length equals 13 residues. Between the trimmed V and J ends, which lost 5 bases and 1 base, there was a span of 11 bases. Germline CDR1 reads GTSNPN; CDR2 reads SVGIG (reference sequence). The CDR3 loop reads CAWATGKNTEAFF. The CDR3 nucleotides are TGTGCCTGGGCTACAGGGAAGAACACTGAAGCTTTCTTT.

V usage is TRBV19 and J usage is TRBJ1-5; a weak D match, TRBD1 (6 bases). Germline-derived CDR1 and CDR2 are LNHDA and SQIVND (reference sequence). The CDR3 contains 13 residues. Deletions cut 8 bases from V and 5 bases from J, with 13 bases between. The DNA of the CDR3 is TGTGCCAGTCTCGGACAGCCTCATCAGCCCCAGCATTTT. It specifies CASLGQPHQPQHF.

The chain uses TRBV13 and TRBJ2-3; no clear D gene. This CDR3 region has 12 residues. The V end was cut by 5 bases, the J end by 3 bases, with 6 bases between. Per the germline V gene, CDR1 is PRHDT and CDR2 is FYEKMQ (reference sequence). In nucleotides, the CDR3 is TGTGCCAGCAGCCTATATACAGATACGCAGTATTTT. It specifies CASSLYTDTQYF.

The rearrangement uses TRBV6-1 and TRBJ1-5; D gene uncertain. V lost 4 bases to trimming and J lost 6 bases, with 13 bases between them. Germline CDR1 and CDR2: MNHNS and SASEGT. CDR3 size: 14 residues. CDR3 bases: TGTGCCAGCAGTGGACCCGGGAGGGTTCAGCCCCAGCATTTT. Translating gives CASSGPGRVQPQHF.

The gene calls are TRBV14 and TRBJ2-7, with 7 bases fitting TRBD1. V dropped 3 bases and J dropped 2; count of bases not matched to a gene: 4. This CDR3 region has 14 residues. From germline, CDR1 is SGHDN and CDR2 FVKESK. The CDR3 DNA follows: TGTGCCAGCAGCCACAGACAGGGACCCTACGAGCAGTACTTC. It encodes CASSHRQGPYEQYF. The full variable domain, its missing parts supplied by reference TRBV14 and TRBJ2-7, is EAGVTQFPSHSVIEKGQTVTLRCDPISGHDNLYWYRRVMGKEIKFLLHFVKESKQDESGMPNNRFLAERTGGTYSTLKVQPAELEDSGVYFCASSHRQGPYEQYFGPGTRLTVT.

The chain recombines TRBV10-3 with TRBJ2-5; 9 bases align to TRBD1. The germline V gene has CDR1 ENHRY and CDR2 SYGVKD. The CDR3 covers 13 residues. The V and J ends lost 6 bases and 2 bases, in that order; junction bases with no gene match: 1. Written as DNA, the CDR3 is TGTGCCATCAGGACAGGGGGGCAAGAGACCCAGTACTTC. Translation: CAIRTGGQETQYF.